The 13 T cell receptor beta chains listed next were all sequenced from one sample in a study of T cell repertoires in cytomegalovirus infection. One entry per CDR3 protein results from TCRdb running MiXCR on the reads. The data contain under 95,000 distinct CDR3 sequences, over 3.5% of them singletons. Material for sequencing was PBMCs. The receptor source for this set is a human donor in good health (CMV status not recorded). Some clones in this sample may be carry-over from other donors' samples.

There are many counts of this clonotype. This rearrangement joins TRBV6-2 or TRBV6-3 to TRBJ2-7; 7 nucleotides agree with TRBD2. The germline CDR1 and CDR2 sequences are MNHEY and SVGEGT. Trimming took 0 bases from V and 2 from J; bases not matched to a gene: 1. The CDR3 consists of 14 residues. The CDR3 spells CASSYSGTTYEQYF. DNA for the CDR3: TGTGCCAGCAGTTACTCCGGGACTACCTACGAGCAGTACTTC.

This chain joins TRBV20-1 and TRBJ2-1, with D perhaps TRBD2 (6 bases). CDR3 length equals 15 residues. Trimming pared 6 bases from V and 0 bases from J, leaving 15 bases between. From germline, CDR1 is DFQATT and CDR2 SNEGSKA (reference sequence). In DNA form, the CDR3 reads TGCAGTGCCAGGACTAAACCAAGCTCCTACAATGAGCAGTTCTTC. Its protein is CSARTKPSSYNEQFF.

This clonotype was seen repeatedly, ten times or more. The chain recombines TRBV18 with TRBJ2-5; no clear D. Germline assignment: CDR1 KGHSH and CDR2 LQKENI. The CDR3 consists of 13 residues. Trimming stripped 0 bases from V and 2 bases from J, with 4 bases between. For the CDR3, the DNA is TGTGCCAGCTCACCACCGAATCAAGAGACCCAGTACTTC. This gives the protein CASSPPNQETQYF.

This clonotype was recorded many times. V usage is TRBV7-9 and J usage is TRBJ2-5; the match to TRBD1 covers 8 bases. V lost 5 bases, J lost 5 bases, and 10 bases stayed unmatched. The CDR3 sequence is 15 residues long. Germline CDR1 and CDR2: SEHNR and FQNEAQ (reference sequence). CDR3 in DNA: TGTGCCAGCAGCCCCCGGGCAGGGGGCACGGAGACCCAGTACTTC. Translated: CASSPRAGGTETQYF. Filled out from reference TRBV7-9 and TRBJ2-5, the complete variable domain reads DTGVSQNPRHKITKRGQNVTFRCDPISEHNRLYWYRQTLGQGPEFLTYFQNEAQLEKSRLLSDRFSAERPKGSFSTLEIQRTEQGDSAMYLCASSPRAGGTETQYFGPGTRLLVL.

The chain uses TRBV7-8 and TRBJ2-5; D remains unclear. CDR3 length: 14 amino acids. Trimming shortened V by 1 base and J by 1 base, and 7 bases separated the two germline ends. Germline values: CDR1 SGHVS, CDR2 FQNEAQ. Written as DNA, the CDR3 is TGTGCCAGCAGCTTAGGTTGGGCCCAAGAGACCCAGTACTTC. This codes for CASSLGWAQETQYF. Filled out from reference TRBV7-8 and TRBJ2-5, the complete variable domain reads GAGVSQSPRYKVAKRGQDVALRCDPISGHVSLFWYQQALGQGPEFLTYFQNEAQLDKSGLPSDRFFAERPEGSVSTLKIQRTQQEDSAVYLCASSLGWAQETQYFGPGTRLLVL.

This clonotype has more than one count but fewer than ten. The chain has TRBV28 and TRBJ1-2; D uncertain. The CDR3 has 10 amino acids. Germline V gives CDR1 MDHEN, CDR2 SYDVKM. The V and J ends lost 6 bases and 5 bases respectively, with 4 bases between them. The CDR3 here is CASRNYGYTF. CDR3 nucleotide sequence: TGTGCCAGCAGAAATTATGGCTACACCTTC.

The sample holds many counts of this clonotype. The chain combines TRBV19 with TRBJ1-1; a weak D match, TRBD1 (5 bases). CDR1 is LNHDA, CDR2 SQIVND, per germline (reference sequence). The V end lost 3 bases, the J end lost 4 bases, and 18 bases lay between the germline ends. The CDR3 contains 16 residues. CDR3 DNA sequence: TGTGCCAGTAGTATCCGACGGGCTCTGAGGGGCACTGAAGCTTTCTTT. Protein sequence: CASSIRRALRGTEAFF.

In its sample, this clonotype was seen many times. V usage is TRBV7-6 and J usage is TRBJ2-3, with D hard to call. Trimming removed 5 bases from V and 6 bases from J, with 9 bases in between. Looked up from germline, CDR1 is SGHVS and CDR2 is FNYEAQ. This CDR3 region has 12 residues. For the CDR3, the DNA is TGTGCCAGCAGCCAGTCCGTGGATACGCAGTATTTT. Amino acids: CASSQSVDTQYF.

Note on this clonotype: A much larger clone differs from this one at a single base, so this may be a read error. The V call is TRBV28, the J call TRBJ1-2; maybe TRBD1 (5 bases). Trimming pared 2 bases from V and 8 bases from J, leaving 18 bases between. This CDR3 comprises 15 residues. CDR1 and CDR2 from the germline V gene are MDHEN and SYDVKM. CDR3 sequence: CASSLHVGDWRGYTF. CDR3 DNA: TGTGCCAGCAGTTTACACGTAGGGGATTGGCGAGGCTACACCTTC.

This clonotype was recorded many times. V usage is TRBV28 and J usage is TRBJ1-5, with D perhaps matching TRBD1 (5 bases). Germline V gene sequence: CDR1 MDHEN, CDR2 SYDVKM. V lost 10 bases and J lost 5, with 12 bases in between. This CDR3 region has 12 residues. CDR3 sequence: CATSVGDQPQHF. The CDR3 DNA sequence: TGTGCCACCTCGGTGGGGGATCAGCCCCAGCATTTT.

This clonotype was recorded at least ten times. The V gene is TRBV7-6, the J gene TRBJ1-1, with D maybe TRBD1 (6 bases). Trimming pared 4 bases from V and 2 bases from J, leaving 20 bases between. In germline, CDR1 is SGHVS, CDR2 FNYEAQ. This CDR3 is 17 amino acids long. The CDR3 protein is CASSYGGAGLVNTEAFF. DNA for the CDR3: TGTGCCAGCAGCTACGGGGGGGCTGGTTTGGTAAACACTGAAGCTTTCTTT.

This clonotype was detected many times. The CDR3 DNA reads as TGTGTCTCGACTAGAGGGAGTGTCGGTGAGCAGTTCTTC. This gives the protein CVSTRGSVGEQFF. The V call is TRBV28, the J call TRBJ2-1; TRBD2 is a possible D gene (6 bases). Per germline, CDR1 MDHEN and CDR2 SYDVKM. This CDR3 comprises 13 residues.

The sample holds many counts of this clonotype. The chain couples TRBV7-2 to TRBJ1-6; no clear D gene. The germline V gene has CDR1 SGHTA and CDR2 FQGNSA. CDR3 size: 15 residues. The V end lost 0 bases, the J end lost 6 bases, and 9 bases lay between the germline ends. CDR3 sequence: CASSLARKLNSPLHF. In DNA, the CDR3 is TGTGCCAGCAGCTTAGCTCGCAAACTTAATTCACCCCTCCACTTT. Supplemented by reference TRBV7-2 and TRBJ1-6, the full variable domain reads GAGVSQSPSNKVTEKGKDVELRCDPISGHTALYWYRQSLGQGLEFLIYFQGNSAPDKSGLPSDRFSAERTGGSVSTLTIQRTQQEDSAVYLCASSLARKLNSPLHFGNGTRLTVT.